This section outlines one TCR beta chain sequence together with its context. Per the original methods: Amplified reference gene primers provided the basis for estimating nucleated cell counts. The table came from immunoSEQ multiplex PCR; TCRdb's copy has only in-frame clones and leaves some out. V and J calls and clone size are those listed in that table; D and trimming were worked out from the DNA. The data show tens of thousands of clones, just over 85% seen once. This sample stems from a study of blood T cell repertoires in COVID-19. Study background: Sites across the United States, Italy and Spain contributed samples from acute and convalescent COVID-19. From T cells, B-cell-depleted T cells, or PBMCs came the material, which was cDNA or gDNA.

The CDR3 spans 15 residues. V was pared by 4 bases and J by 3 bases, with 8 bases of the junction left unmatched. Germline V gene lookup returns CDR1 SGHRS and CDR2 YFSETQ. The clonotype was recovered from a man aged 35 to 55 with acute or convalescent COVID-19. The sample comprised peripheral blood. The chain employs TRBV5-1 and TRBJ2-7; TRBD2 matches at 9 bases. The CDR3 protein is CASSLTSGNNYEQYF. The DNA for the CDR3 is TGCGCCAGCAGCCTGACTAGCGGTAACAACTACGAGCAGTACTTC.